What follows describes a single T cell receptor (beta chain). In germline, CDR1 is MDHEN, CDR2 SYDVKM. The CDR3 runs to 14 residues. Unmatched junction bases numbered 4, after V lost 5 bases and J lost 7 bases. The data are from a study of blood T cell repertoires in COVID-19. As for the study in general: PBMCs, B-cell-depleted T cells, or T cells were the source of the cDNA or gDNA that made up the material.

In the authors' workflow: The authors estimated nucleated cell counts from reference gene primer amplification. Sequencing used immunoSEQ multiplex PCR; TCRdb keeps in-frame clones, though not all of them. V and J calls and clone size follow that table, whereas D and trimming were derived from the DNA. The table includes approximately 100,000 clones, approximately 89% detected once. V and J are TRBV28 and TRBJ2-1; 11 positions match TRBD2. This TCR came from a man in his sixties with acute or convalescent COVID-19. The sample was peripheral blood. The CDR3 protein is CASSTSGSRNEQFF. CDR3 coding DNA: TGTGCCAGCAGTACTAGCGGGAGTAGAAATGAGCAGTTCTTC.